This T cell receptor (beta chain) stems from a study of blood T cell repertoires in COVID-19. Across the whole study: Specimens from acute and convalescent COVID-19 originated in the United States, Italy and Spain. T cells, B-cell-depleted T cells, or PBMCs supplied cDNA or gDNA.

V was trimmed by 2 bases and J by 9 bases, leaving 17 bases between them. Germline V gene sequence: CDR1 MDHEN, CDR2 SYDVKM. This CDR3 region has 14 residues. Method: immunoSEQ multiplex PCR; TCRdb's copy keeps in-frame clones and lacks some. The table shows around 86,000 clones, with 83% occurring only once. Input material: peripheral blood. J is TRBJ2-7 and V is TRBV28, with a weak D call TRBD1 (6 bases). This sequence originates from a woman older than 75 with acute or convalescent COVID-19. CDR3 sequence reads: CASSLATGLPAQYF. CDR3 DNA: TGTGCCAGCAGTTTAGCTACAGGGTTACCGGCGCAGTACTTC.